This TCR beta chain was sequenced in a study of cytomegalovirus exposure and HLA in healthy donors. Overall study context: An early release of data contained roughly 86 million unique TCRs, which came from HLA-typed donors. Findings of the study overall: A later analysis found most CMV-associated TCR beta chains apparently HLA-restricted. Most TCR sequences were rare, but some public TCRs occurred in many donors.

It was healthy bone marrow donors who served as donors. The CDR3 totals 11 residues. Germline-derived CDR1 and CDR2 are MNHEY and SVGAGI. V trimming: 5 bases; J trimming: 6 bases; junction bases outside the gene matches: 0. Regarding this clone: Its antigen is currently unknown.

A multiplex PCR was run with 60 Vbeta primers and 13 Jbeta primers. The data were produced by immunoSEQ multiplex PCR, yet TCRdb's version contains in-frame clones alone and is incomplete. The data contain roughly 110,000 clones, 75% of them seen just once; the ten biggest clones take up approximately 2.4%. Specimen: PBMCs. The chain recombines TRBV6-5 with TRBJ1-2, with TRBD1 matching over 7 bases. The receptor comes from a middle-aged man in good health and CMV-seronegative. CDR3: CASSTGDGYTF. The CDR3 coding sequence is TGTGCCAGCAGTACAGGGGATGGCTACACCTTC.